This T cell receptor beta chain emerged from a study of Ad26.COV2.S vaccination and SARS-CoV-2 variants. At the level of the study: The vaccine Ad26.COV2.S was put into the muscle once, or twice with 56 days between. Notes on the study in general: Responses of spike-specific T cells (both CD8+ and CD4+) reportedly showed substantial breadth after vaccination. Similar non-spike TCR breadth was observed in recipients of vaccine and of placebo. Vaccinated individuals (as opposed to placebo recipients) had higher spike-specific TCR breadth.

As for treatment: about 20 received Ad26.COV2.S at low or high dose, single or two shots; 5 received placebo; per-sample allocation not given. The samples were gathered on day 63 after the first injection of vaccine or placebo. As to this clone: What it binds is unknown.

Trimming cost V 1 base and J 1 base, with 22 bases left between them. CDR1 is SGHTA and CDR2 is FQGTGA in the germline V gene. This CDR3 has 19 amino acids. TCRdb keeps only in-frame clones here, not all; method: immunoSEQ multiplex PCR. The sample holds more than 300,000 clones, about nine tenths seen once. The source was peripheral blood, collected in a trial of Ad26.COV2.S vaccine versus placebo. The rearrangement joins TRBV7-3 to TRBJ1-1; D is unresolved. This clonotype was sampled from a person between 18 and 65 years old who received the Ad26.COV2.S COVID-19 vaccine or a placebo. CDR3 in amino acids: CASSLMIARPTHGNTEAFF. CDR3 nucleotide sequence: TGTGCCAGCAGCTTAATGATCGCGCGGCCCACACACGGGAACACTGAAGCTTTCTTT.